This TCR beta chain appears in the sequencing data of a study of T cell repertoires and HLA-DP antigens. V dropped 0 bases and J dropped 2 bases, with 7 bases sitting between them. In germline, CDR1 is LNHNV, CDR2 YYDKDF (reference sequence). CDR3 size: 14 residues. Libraries were prepared by immunoSEQ multiplex PCR; TCRdb keeps only in-frame clonotypes and omits some of them. This sample has approximately 110,000 clones, with about 91% found just once. About this clone itself: The antigen is undetermined.

The clonotype was recovered from a woman under 30 in good health and CMV-seronegative. What was sequenced was CD4+ T cells from PBMCs. The chain carries TRBV15 and TRBJ1-2; no clear D gene. The chain's CDR3 is CATSRDRTNYGYTF. The DNA for the CDR3 is TGTGCCACCAGCAGAGACCGTACCAACTATGGCTACACCTTC.